The entry below gives a single T cell receptor (beta chain) sequence along with its context. The target antigen is unknown. Amplified regions were TCR beta CDR3 sequences from RNA transcripts. The TCR CDR3 first-round RT-PCR relied on the HTBI primer set. From the multiplex PCR reads, TCRdb called clonotypes with MiXCR, one entry per CDR3 protein. Here the sample spans about 95,000 distinct CDR3 sequences, about 40% being singletons. CDR3 length: 13 amino acids. CDR1 is GTSNPN and CDR2 is SVGIG in the germline V gene (reference sequence). With 7 bases removed from V and 5 bases from J, the gap between germline ends came to 17 bases. The sample belongs to a study of T cells in Graves' hyperthyroidism and ophthalmopathy. Overall study findings and caveats: Most thyroid-expanded clonotypes above 0.001 were also found in blood.

The source is a woman aged 30 to 39 with Graves' hyperthyroidism. The chain has TRBV30 and TRBJ1-1; tentatively, D is TRBD1 (5 bases). Sequenced sample: peripheral blood or thyroid tissue (not recorded which). CDR3: CAYHRGVLTEAFF. CDR3 coding DNA: TGTGCCTACCACCGGGGGGTCCTGACTGAAGCTTTCTTT. Full variable domain (rest looked up from reference TRBV30 and TRBJ1-1): SQTIHQWPATLVQPVGSPLSLECTVEGTSNPNLYWYRQAAGRGLQLLFYSVGIGQISSEVPQNLSASRPQDRQFILSSKKLLLSDSGFYLCAYHRGVLTEAFFGQGTRLTVV.